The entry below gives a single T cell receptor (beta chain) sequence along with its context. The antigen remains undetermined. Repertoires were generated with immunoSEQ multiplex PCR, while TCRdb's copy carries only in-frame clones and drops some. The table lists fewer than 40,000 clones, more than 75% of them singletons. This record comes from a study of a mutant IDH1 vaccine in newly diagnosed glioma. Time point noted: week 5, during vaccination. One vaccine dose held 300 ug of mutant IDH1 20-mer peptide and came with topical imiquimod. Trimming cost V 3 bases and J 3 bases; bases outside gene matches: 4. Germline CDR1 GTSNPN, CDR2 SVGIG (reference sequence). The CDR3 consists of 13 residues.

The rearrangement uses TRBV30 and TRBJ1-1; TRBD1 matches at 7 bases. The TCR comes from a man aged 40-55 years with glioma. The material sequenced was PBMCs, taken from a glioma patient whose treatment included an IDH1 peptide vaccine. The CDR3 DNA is TGTGCCTGGAGCGGGGACAGCTACACTGAAGCTTTCTTT. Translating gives CAWSGDSYTEAFF.